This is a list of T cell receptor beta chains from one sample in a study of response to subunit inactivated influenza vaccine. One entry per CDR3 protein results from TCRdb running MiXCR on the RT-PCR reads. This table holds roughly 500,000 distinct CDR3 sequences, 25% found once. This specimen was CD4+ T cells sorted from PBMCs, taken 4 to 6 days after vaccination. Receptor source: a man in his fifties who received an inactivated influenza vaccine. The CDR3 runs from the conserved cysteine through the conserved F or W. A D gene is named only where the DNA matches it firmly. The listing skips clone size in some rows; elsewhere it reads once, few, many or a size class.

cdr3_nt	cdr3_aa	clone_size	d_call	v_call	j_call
TGTGCCAGCAGCGTAGGGGCTAGAGTGACAGATACGCAGTATTTT	CASSVGARVTDTQYF	NA	NA	TRBV9	TRBJ2-3
TGTGCTAGCTCAATAGCGGGAGGGCCTAATGAGCAGTTCTTC	CASSIAGGPNEQFF	few	TRBD2	TRBV12-5	TRBJ2-1
TGTGCCAGCAGCCACGTTAGCGGGAGGTCGAATGAGCAGTTCTTC	CASSHVSGRSNEQFF	few	TRBD2	TRBV7-9	TRBJ2-1
TGCAGCGTTGATGGGGGCGCGACCTCCTACAATGAGCAGTTCTTC	CSVDGGATSYNEQFF	NA	NA	TRBV29-1	TRBJ2-1
TGCAGTGCTAGAAGGGCGGGAGTGGGGGCAGATACGCAGTATTTT	CSARRAGVGADTQYF	once	TRBD2	TRBV20-1	TRBJ2-3
TGTGCCATCAGCGGATGGGGGGGTTCCAACTACGAGCAGTACTTC	CAISGWGGSNYEQYF	few	TRBD2	TRBV10-3	TRBJ2-7
TGTGCCACCAGCAGCGGACAGGGTAACGTAGAGACCCAGTACTTC	CATSSGQGNVETQYF	few	TRBD1	TRBV15	TRBJ2-5
TGCAGTGCTAGGGGGACAGGCCCTGGGGCCAACGTCCTGACTTTC	CSARGTGPGANVLTF	few	TRBD1	TRBV20-1	TRBJ2-6
TGTGCCAGCAGTGGGGGTTGGGAGACCCAGTACTTC	CASSGGWETQYF	medium-sized	NA	TRBV25-1	TRBJ2-5
TGTGCCAGCAGCAGTGGGACAGGGCTTTACAATGAGCAGTTCTTC	CASSSGTGLYNEQFF	NA	TRBD1	TRBV7-3	TRBJ2-1
TGTGCCACCAGTGATTCCGGGACTAGGAGCACAGATACGCAGTATTTT	CATSDSGTRSTDTQYF	few	TRBD2	TRBV24-1	TRBJ2-3
TGTGCTAGCAGCTTAGACGAAGGGATTACAGAGACCCAGTACTTC	CASSLDEGITETQYF	NA	NA	TRBV7-7	TRBJ2-5
TGCAGTGCTAGAGATCTAGGGACGTCCTACAATGAGCAGTTCTTC	CSARDLGTSYNEQFF	NA	NA	TRBV20-1	TRBJ2-1
TGCAGTGCTCGGGGTCAGGGGGTATGGGCAGATACGCAGTATTTT	CSARGQGVWADTQYF	NA	TRBD1	TRBV20-1	TRBJ2-3
TGTGCCAGCAGCCAAGATCTTAAGGGGGCGGAGACCCAGTACTTC	CASSQDLKGAETQYF	NA	TRBD1	TRBV4-2	TRBJ2-5
TGTGCCAGCGTTGGTTCGGGGGATACGCAGTATTTT	CASVGSGDTQYF	NA	NA	TRBV2	TRBJ2-3
TGTGCCAGCAGCCAAGACCCCTCGGAGCGTCGGCAGTTCTTC	CASSQDPSERRQFF	NA	NA	TRBV3-1	TRBJ2-1
TGCGCCAGCAGCTCAACAGGATTCCCCAAAAACATTCAGTACTTC	CASSSTGFPKNIQYF	NA	NA	TRBV5-1	TRBJ2-4
TGTGCCAGCAGCGAGATCGGGACAGGGAACACCGGGGAGCTGTTTTTT	CASSEIGTGNTGELFF	few	TRBD1	TRBV2	TRBJ2-2
TGTGCCAGCAGTCATGACGGTTACTATGGCTACACCTTC	CASSHDGYYGYTF	few	NA	TRBV12-3/TRBV12-4	TRBJ1-2
TGCAGTGCTGCTAGAGGGGTCGACATTCAGTACTTC	CSAARGVDIQYF	NA	NA	TRBV20-1	TRBJ2-4
TGCAGTGCTAGCAGCAAACGGTACTCCTACGAGCAGTACTTC	CSASSKRYSYEQYF	NA	NA	TRBV20-1	TRBJ2-7